These T cell receptor beta chains were read from a single sample in a study of blood T cell repertoires in COVID-19. Libraries were prepared by immunoSEQ multiplex PCR; TCRdb keeps only in-frame clonotypes and omits some of them. The sample lists fewer than 200,000 clones; 83% were seen once. Sequenced sample: peripheral blood. The receptors come from a woman between 70 and 85 years old with COVID-19, enrolled during active disease. Both conserved end residues are part of each CDR3. The D gene is left open where the match is weak. Clone size, where shown, is once, few, many, or a class for clones that have expanded.

D: TRBD2; J: TRBJ2-5; size: -; V: TRBV2; CDR3: CASSADRLAGGWETQYF; DNA: TGTGCCAGCAGTGCGGACAGACTAGCGGGAGGGTGGGAGACCCAGTACTTC
D: TRBD2; J: TRBJ2-1; size: many; V: TRBV30; CDR3: CAWSLAGLNEQFF; DNA: TGTGCCTGGAGTTTAGCGGGATTGAATGAGCAGTTCTTC
D: TRBD2; J: TRBJ2-6; size: once; V: TRBV6-2/TRBV6-3; CDR3: CASSLTSGRPHRSGANVLTF; DNA: TGTGCCAGCAGTTTGACTAGCGGGAGGCCTCATCGCTCTGGGGCCAACGTCCTGACTTTC
D: TRBD1; J: TRBJ1-2; size: -; V: TRBV5-1; CDR3: CASSWQGVSGYTF; DNA: TGCGCCAGCAGCTGGCAGGGGGTCTCTGGCTACACCTTC
D: -; J: TRBJ1-4; size: -; V: TRBV2; CDR3: CASSEASGAKLFF; DNA: TGTGCCAGCAGTGAAGCCAGCGGGGCCAAACTGTTTTTT
D: -; J: TRBJ2-3; size: once; V: TRBV12-3/TRBV12-4; CDR3: CATGTDTQYF; DNA: TGTGCCACGGGAACAGATACGCAGTATTTT
D: -; J: TRBJ1-2; size: -; V: TRBV4-3; CDR3: CASSQAVTPNGYTF; DNA: TGCGCCAGCAGCCAAGCTGTCACCCCTAATGGCTACACCTTC
D: TRBD2; J: TRBJ2-5; size: -; V: TRBV19; CDR3: CASSGTGTSGSGTQYF; DNA: TGTGCCAGTAGTGGAACCGGGACTAGCGGGAGTGGGACCCAGTACTTC
D: -; J: TRBJ2-1; size: many; V: TRBV7-9; CDR3: CASSPSAGDRYNEQFF; DNA: TGTGCCAGCAGCCCGAGCGCCGGTGACCGCTACAATGAGCAGTTCTTC
D: TRBD2; J: TRBJ2-2; size: -; V: TRBV5-4; CDR3: CASSLTSGMRGGELFF; DNA: TGTGCCAGCAGCCTCACTAGCGGGATGAGGGGCGGGGAGCTGTTTTTT
D: -; J: TRBJ2-1; size: once; V: TRBV9; CDR3: CASAIAARSYNEQFF; DNA: TGTGCCAGCGCCATAGCGGCCCGTTCCTACAATGAGCAGTTCTTC
D: TRBD1; J: TRBJ1-2; size: -; V: TRBV29-1; CDR3: CSAHRGSYGYTF; DNA: TGCAGCGCCCACAGGGGGTCCTATGGCTACACCTTC
D: TRBD2; J: TRBJ2-1; size: few; V: TRBV9; CDR3: CASSVRLAGDNEQFF; DNA: TGTGCCAGCAGCGTAAGGCTAGCGGGAGACAATGAGCAGTTCTTC
D: -; J: TRBJ2-2; size: -; V: TRBV30; CDR3: CAWSFLDTRNTGELFF; DNA: TGTGCCTGGAGCTTCCTCGATACTAGGAACACCGGGGAGCTGTTTTTT
D: -; J: TRBJ2-7; size: -; V: TRBV19; CDR3: CASSIGTTYEQYF; DNA: TGTGCCAGTAGTATCGGGACAACCTACGAGCAGTACTTC
D: TRBD1; J: TRBJ1-2; size: -; V: TRBV25-1; CDR3: CASSEWTGGISGYTF; DNA: TGTGCCAGCAGTGAATGGACAGGAGGTATCTCTGGCTACACCTTC
D: TRBD2; J: TRBJ2-7; size: -; V: TRBV18; CDR3: CASSPGPSGTGEQYF; DNA: TGTGCCAGCTCACCGGGTCCCAGCGGGACGGGAGAGCAGTACTTC
D: -; J: TRBJ1-5; size: -; V: TRBV6-5; CDR3: CASGIQGRQPQHF; DNA: TGTGCCAGCGGAATACAGGGACGTCAGCCCCAGCATTTT
D: TRBD2; J: TRBJ2-3; size: -; V: TRBV28; CDR3: CASSPLSGRDARTDTQYF; DNA: TGTGCCAGCAGTCCACTCAGCGGGAGGGATGCCCGCACAGATACGCAGTATTTT
D: TRBD1; J: TRBJ1-2; size: -; V: TRBV6-1; CDR3: CASSAPSRGRDYGYTF; DNA: TGTGCCAGCAGTGCCCCGAGTAGGGGGCGAGACTATGGCTACACCTTC
D: -; J: TRBJ2-2; size: -; V: TRBV5-1; CDR3: CASSFSGTGELFF; DNA: TGCGCCAGCAGCTTTTCGGGTACCGGGGAGCTGTTTTTT
D: TRBD1; J: TRBJ1-5; size: -; V: TRBV5-1; CDR3: CASSLAGTENQPQHF; DNA: TGCGCCAGCAGCTTGGCCGGGACAGAAAATCAGCCCCAGCATTTT
D: -; J: TRBJ1-1; size: -; V: TRBV3-1/TRBV3-2; CDR3: CASSQDTGGARTEAFF; DNA: TGTGCCAGCAGCCAAGATACGGGGGGCGCACGAACTGAAGCTTTCTTT
D: -; J: TRBJ1-1; size: -; V: TRBV29-1; CDR3: CSVGGPRGTEAFF; DNA: TGCAGCGTTGGCGGACCCCGGGGCACTGAAGCTTTCTTT
D: TRBD1; J: TRBJ1-1; size: once; V: TRBV19; CDR3: CASSTTGQTEAFF; DNA: TGTGCCAGCAGTACGACAGGGCAAACTGAAGCTTTCTTT
D: -; J: TRBJ2-1; size: -; V: TRBV5-1; CDR3: CASSLGQSYNEQFF; DNA: TGCGCCAGCAGCCTAGGACAGTCGTACAATGAGCAGTTCTTC
D: TRBD2; J: TRBJ2-4; size: -; V: TRBV4-1; CDR3: CASSQDSGSVLAKNIQYF; DNA: TGCGCCAGCAGCCAAGATAGCGGGAGCGTACTAGCCAAAAACATTCAGTACTTC